The source of this TCR beta chain is a study of post-analysis software for immune sequencing data. Broader study findings: Five TRBV segments were significantly more frequent in patients than in controls. TRBV5-6, TRBV5-1 and TRBV20-1 were among these segments.

Notes on this clonotype: Its antigen is currently unknown.

The TCR beta cDNA libraries contained unique molecular identifiers. In TCRdb, the PCR reads were re-called with MiXCR into one record per CDR3 protein. The profile shows 750,000 to 900,000 distinct CDR3 sequences, around 45% of them singletons. The V gene lost 4 bases and the J gene lost 5 bases, with 15 bases spanning the gap. The CDR3 is 15 residues long. The sequenced sample consisted of blood. The sequence was obtained from a girl under 18 with multiple sclerosis. The V call is TRBV12-3 or TRBV12-4, the J call TRBJ1-5; D is perhaps TRBD1 (5 bases). The CDR3 protein is CASSSGTRGDQPQHF. Here the CDR3 DNA reads TGTGCCAGCAGTTCCGGGACGAGAGGGGATCAGCCCCAGCATTTT.